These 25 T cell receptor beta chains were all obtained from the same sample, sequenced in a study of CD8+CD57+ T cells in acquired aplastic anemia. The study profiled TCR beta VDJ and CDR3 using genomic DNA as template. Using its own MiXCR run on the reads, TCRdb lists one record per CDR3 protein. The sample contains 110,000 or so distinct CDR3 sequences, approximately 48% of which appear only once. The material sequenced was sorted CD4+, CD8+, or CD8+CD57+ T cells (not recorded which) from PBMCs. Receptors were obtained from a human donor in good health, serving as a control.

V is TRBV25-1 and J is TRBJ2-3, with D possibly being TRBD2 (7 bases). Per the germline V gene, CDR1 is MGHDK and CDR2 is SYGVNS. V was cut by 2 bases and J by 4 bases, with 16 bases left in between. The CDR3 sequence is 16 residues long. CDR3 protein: CASSEEPGGPADTQYF. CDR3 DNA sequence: TGTGCCAGCAGTGAAGAACCCGGGGGGCCAGCAGATACGCAGTATTTT.

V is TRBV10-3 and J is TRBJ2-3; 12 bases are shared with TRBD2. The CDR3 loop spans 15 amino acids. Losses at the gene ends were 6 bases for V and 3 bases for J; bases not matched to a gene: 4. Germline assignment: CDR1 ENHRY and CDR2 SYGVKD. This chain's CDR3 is CAIRTSGGTTDTQYF. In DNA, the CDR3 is TGTGCCATCAGAACTAGCGGGGGGACGACAGATACGCAGTATTTT.

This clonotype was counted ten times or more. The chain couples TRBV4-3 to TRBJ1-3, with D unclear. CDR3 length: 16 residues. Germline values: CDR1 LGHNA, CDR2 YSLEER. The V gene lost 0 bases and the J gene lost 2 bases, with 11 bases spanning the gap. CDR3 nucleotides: TGCGCCAGCAGCCAAGATGGCGGTACAACTGGAAACACCATATATTTT. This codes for CASSQDGGTTGNTIYF.

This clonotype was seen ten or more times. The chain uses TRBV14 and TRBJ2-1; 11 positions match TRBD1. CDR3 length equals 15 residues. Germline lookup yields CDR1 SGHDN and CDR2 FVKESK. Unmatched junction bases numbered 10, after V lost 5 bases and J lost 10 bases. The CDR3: CASSAGTGGGYEQFF. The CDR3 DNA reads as TGTGCCAGCAGCGCCGGGACAGGGGGTGGTTACGAGCAGTTCTTC. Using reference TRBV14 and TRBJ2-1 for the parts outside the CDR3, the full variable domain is EAGVTQFPSHSVIEKGQTVTLRCDPISGHDNLYWYRRVMGKEIKFLLHFVKESKQDESGMPNNRFLAERTGGTYSTLKVQPAELEDSGVYFCASSAGTGGGYEQFFGPGTRLTVL.

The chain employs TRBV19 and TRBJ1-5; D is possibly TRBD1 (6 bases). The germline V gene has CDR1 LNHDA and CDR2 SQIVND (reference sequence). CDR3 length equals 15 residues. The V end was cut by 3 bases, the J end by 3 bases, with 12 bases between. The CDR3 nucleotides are TGTGCCAGTAGTATCGGGCAGGGGTTCAATCAGCCCCAGCATTTT. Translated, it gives CASSIGQGFNQPQHF.

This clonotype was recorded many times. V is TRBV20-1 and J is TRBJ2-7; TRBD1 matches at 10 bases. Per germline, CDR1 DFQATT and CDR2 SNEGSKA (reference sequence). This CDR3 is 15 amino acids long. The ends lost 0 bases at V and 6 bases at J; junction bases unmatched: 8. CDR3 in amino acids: CSARDGDRGLGEQYF. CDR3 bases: TGCAGTGCTAGAGACGGAGACAGGGGGCTTGGCGAGCAGTACTTC.

The CDR3 here is CAVGTGGWETQYF. The CDR3 region has the DNA TGTGCCGTGGGGACAGGGGGATGGGAGACCCAGTACTTC. This chain uses TRBV10-3 with TRBJ2-5; TRBD1 matches 11 bases. Germline lookup yields CDR1 ENHRY and CDR2 SYGVKD. The V segment lost 11 bases and the J segment 5 bases; nucleotides outside the gene matches: 7. This CDR3 spans 13 amino acids.

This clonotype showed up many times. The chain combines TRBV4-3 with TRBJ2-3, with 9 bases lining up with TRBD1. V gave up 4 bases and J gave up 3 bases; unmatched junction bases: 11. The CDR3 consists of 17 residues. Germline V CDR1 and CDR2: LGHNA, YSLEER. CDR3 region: CASSPTAGTGQTDTQYF. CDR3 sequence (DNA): TGCGCCAGCAGCCCAACAGCCGGGACAGGGCAAACAGATACGCAGTATTTT.

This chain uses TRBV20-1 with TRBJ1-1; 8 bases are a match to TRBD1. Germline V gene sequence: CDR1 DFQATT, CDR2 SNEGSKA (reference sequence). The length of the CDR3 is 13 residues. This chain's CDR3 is CRGGRRGPTEAFF. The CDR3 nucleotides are TGCAGGGGAGGACGCAGGGGGCCCACTGAAGCTTTCTTT.

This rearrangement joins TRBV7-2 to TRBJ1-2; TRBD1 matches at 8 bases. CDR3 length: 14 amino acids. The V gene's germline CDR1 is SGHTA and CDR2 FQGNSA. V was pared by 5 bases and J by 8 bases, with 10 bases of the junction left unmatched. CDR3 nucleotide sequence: TGTGCCAGCAGCACCCACGGACAGGGCTGGGGCTACACCTTC. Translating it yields CASSTHGQGWGYTF.

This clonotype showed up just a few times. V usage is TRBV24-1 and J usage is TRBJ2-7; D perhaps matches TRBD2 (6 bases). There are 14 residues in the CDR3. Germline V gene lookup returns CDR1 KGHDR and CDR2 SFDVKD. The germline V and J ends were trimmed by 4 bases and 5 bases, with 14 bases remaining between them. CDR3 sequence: CATSDTVSGNEQYF. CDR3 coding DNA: TGTGCCACCAGTGACACAGTTAGCGGTAACGAGCAGTACTTC.

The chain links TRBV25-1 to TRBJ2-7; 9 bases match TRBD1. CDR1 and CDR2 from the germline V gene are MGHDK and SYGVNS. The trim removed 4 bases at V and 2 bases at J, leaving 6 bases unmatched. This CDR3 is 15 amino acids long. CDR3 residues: CASSGGGQGTYEQYF. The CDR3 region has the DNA TGTGCCAGCAGTGGGGGTGGACAGGGGACCTACGAGCAGTACTTC.

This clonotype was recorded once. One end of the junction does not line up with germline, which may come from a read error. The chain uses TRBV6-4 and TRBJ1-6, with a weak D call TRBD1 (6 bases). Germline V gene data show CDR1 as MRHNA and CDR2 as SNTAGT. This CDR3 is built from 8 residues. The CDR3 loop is CASNLQGF. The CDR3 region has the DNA TGTGCCAGCAACCTACAGGGTTTT.

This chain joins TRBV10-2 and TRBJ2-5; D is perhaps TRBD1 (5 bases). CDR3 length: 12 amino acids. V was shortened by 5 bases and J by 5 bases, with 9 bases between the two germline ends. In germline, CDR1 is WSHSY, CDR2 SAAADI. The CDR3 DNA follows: TGCGCCAGCAGTTCCAGGGCGGAGACCCAGTACTTC. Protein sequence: CASSSRAETQYF.

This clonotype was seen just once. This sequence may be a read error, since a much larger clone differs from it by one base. This CDR3 is CASRLGQEYNPPLHF. CDR3 sequence (DNA): TGTGCCAGCAGGCTGGGACAGGAATATAATCCACCTCTCCACTTT. The chain joins TRBV2 to TRBJ1-6; TRBD1 matches 8 bases. The length of the CDR3 is 15 residues. Germline-derived CDR1 and CDR2 are SNHLY and FYNNEI.

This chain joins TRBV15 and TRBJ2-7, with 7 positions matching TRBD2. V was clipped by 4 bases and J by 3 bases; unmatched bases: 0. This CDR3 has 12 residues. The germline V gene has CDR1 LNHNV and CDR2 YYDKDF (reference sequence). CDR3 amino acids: CATSTGGYEQYF. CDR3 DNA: TGTGCCACCAGCACGGGGGGCTACGAGCAGTACTTC.

For the CDR3, the DNA is TGCAGCGTTGATGGGGGACTAGCGGGAGCCCCCTACGAGCAGTACTTC. Protein: CSVDGGLAGAPYEQYF. The chain has TRBV29-1 and TRBJ2-7; 14 positions agree with TRBD2. From germline, CDR1 is SQVTM and CDR2 ANQGSEA. Trimming cost V 3 bases and J 2 bases; bases outside gene matches: 6. The CDR3 covers 16 residues.

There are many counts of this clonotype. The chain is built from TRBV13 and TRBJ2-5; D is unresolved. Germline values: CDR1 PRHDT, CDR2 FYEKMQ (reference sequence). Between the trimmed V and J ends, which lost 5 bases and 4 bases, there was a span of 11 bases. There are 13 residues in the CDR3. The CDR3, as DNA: TGTGCCAGCAGCCAGACCCCGCGAGAGACCCAGTACTTC. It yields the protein CASSQTPRETQYF.

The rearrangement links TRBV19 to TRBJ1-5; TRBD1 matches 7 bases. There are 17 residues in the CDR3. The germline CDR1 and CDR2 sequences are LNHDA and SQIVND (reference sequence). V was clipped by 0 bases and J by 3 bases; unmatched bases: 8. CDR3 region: CASSIDGWTGDNQPQHF. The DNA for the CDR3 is TGTGCCAGTAGTATAGATGGTTGGACAGGTGACAATCAGCCCCAGCATTTT.

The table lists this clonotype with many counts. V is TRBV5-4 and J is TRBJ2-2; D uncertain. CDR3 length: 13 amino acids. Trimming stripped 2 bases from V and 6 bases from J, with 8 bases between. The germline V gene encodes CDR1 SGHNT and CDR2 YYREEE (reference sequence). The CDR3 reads CASSFTVSGELFF. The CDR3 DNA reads TGTGCCAGCAGCTTTACGGTCTCCGGGGAGCTGTTTTTT.

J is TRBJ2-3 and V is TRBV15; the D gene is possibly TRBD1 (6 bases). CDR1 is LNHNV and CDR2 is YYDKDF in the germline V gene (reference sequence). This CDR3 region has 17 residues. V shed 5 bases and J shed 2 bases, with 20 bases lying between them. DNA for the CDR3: TGTGCCACCAGCCGTCGTGCACAGGGAACTTCCACAGATACGCAGTATTTT. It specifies CATSRRAQGTSTDTQYF.

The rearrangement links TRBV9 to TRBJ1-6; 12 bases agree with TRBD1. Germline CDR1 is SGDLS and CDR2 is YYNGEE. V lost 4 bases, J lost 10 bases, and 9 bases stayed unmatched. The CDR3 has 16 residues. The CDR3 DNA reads TGTGCCAGCAGCCAGGGGACAGGGGGCGTAAGGTCACCCCTCCACTTT. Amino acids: CASSQGTGGVRSPLHF. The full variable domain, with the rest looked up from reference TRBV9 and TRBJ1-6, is DSGVTQTPKHLITATGQRVTLRCSPRSGDLSVYWYQQSLDQGLQFLIQYYNGEERAKGNILERFSAQQFPDLHSELNLSSLELGDSALYFCASSQGTGGVRSPLHFGNGTRLTVT.

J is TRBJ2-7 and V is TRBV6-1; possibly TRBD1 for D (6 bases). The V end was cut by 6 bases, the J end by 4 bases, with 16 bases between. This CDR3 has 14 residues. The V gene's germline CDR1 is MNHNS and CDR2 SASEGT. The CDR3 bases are TGTGCCAGCAGATCCGGGACAAGCCTTTACGAGCAGTACTTC. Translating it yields CASRSGTSLYEQYF.

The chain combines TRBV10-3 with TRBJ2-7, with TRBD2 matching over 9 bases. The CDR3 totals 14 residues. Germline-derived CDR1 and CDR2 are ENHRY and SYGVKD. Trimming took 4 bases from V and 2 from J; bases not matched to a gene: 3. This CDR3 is CAISASGATYEQYF. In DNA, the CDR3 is TGTGCCATCAGTGCTAGCGGGGCTACCTACGAGCAGTACTTC.

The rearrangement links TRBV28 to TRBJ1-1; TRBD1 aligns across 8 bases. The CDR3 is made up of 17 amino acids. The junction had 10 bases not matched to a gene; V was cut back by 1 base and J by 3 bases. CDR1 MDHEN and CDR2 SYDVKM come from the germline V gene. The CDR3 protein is CASSLFLGQVDDTEAFF. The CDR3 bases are TGTGCCAGCAGTTTATTTTTGGGACAGGTGGATGACACTGAAGCTTTCTTT.